The 16 T cell receptor beta chains listed next were all sequenced from one sample in a study of T cells in Graves' hyperthyroidism and ophthalmopathy. TCR beta CDR3 regions were amplified from RNA transcripts. The study used the HTBI primer set for a first-round RT-PCR of the TCR CDR3. TCRdb fed the multiplex PCR reads into MiXCR, producing one record per CDR3 protein. Of a few hundred thousand distinct CDR3 sequences in the sample, 15% to 20% were seen once. Sequencing input: blood. The receptors shown here come from a woman in her late teens or twenties with Graves' hyperthyroidism.

In its sample, this clonotype was seen many times. V and J are TRBV6-4 and TRBJ2-2; no reliable D call. V lost 0 bases and J lost 6, with 5 bases in between. Germline CDR1 is MRHNA and CDR2 is SNTAGT. The CDR3 covers 13 residues. The CDR3 sequence: CASSDSESGELFF. The CDR3 DNA is TGTGCCAGCAGTGACTCAGAGTCCGGGGAGCTGTTTTTT.

This clonotype was recorded at least ten times. The gene calls are TRBV24-1 and TRBJ2-5; tentatively, D is TRBD2 (5 bases). CDR1 KGHDR and CDR2 SFDVKD come from the germline V gene. The CDR3 is 15 amino acids. V lost 4 bases and J 10 bases, leaving 21 bases between the germline ends. The CDR3 sequence: CATSDWTDLPGDQYF. The CDR3 nucleotides are TGTGCCACCAGTGACTGGACTGACCTTCCCGGCGACCAGTACTTC.

This clonotype was seen repeatedly, ten times or more. J is TRBJ2-3 and V is TRBV2; D gene ambiguous. This CDR3 contains 13 residues. Trimming took off 7 bases at V and 4 bases at J, with 12 bases between the two ends. Germline lookup yields CDR1 SNHLY and CDR2 FYNNEI. CDR3 DNA sequence: TGTGCCAGCACATGGGTAATGGCAGATACGCAGTATTTT. Amino acid sequence: CASTWVMADTQYF. The whole variable domain, remainder taken from reference TRBV2 and TRBJ2-3, is EPEVTQTPSHQVTQMGQEVILRCVPISNHLYFYWYRQILGQKVEFLVSFYNNEISEKSEIFDDQFSVERPDGSNFTLKIRSTKLEDSAMYFCASTWVMADTQYFGPGTRLTVL.

This clonotype was picked up many times. The CDR3 region is CASSQDLRLAGNQETQYF. The CDR3 DNA follows: TGTGCCAGCAGCCAAGATTTAAGGCTAGCGGGGAACCAAGAGACCCAGTACTTC. The chain couples TRBV14 to TRBJ2-5, with 9 bases lining up with TRBD2. This CDR3 has 18 residues. The germline CDR1 and CDR2 sequences are SGHDN and FVKESK. V lost 0 bases and J lost 0; bases outside the gene matches: 8.

As concerns this clonotype: It may be a read error: a sequence one base away is much more abundant. This chain uses TRBV20-1 with TRBJ1-2, with D uncertain. The CDR3 covers 16 residues. The V end was cut by 6 bases, the J end by 7 bases, with 27 bases between. Germline V gene sequence: CDR1 DFQATT, CDR2 SNEGSKA (reference sequence). The CDR3 loop reads CSAGSRGVAEDAGYTF. The CDR3 DNA sequence: TGCAGTGCGGGGTCACGCGGGGTGGCAGAGGATGCTGGCTACACCTTC.

This clonotype was detected many times. The chain joins TRBV2 to TRBJ2-7, with D tentatively TRBD1 (5 bases). The germline gives CDR1 SNHLY, CDR2 FYNNEI. The CDR3 spans 13 residues. With 3 bases removed from V and 1 base from J, the gap between germline ends came to 7 bases. CDR3 in amino acids: CASSDDSSYEQYF. Here the CDR3 DNA reads TGTGCCAGCAGTGACGACAGTTCCTACGAGCAGTACTTC.

This clonotype was seen many times. In DNA, the CDR3 is TGTGCCAGCAGTTTCAACAGGGATAGCAATCAGCCCCAGCATTTT. Translating it yields CASSFNRDSNQPQHF. V gene TRBV27 combines with J gene TRBJ1-5, with D tentatively TRBD1 (6 bases). V dropped 3 bases and J dropped 0 bases, with 9 bases sitting between them. The CDR3 has 15 residues. Germline V gene sequence: CDR1 MNHEY, CDR2 SMNVEV (reference sequence).

This clonotype was observed at least ten times. The chain links TRBV7-8 to TRBJ2-7; the D gene is possibly TRBD1 (6 bases). CDR1 is SGHVS and CDR2 is FQNEAQ in the germline V gene. V shed 1 base and J shed 3 bases, with 10 bases lying between them. The length of the CDR3 is 14 residues. The CDR3 DNA sequence: TGTGCCAGCAGCTTAGTTGTCAGGGGCTACGAGCAGTACTTC. Translation: CASSLVVRGYEQYF. Full variable domain (rest looked up from reference TRBV7-8 and TRBJ2-7): GAGVSQSPRYKVAKRGQDVALRCDPISGHVSLFWYQQALGQGPEFLTYFQNEAQLDKSGLPSDRFFAERPEGSVSTLKIQRTQQEDSAVYLCASSLVVRGYEQYFGPGTRLTVT.

The table lists this clonotype with many counts. The rearrangement uses TRBV7-9 and TRBJ1-5; possible D gene TRBD1, 5 bases. This CDR3 contains 11 residues. V dropped 5 bases and J dropped 15 bases, with 14 bases sitting between them. The germline V gene has CDR1 SEHNR and CDR2 FQNEAQ (reference sequence). The CDR3 here is CASSRKDTLHF. The CDR3 nucleotides are TGTGCCAGCAGCCGAAAGGACACCCTGCATTTT.

This clonotype has a count of ten or more. The chain carries TRBV28 and TRBJ2-7, with 10 bases matching TRBD1. V lost 4 bases, J lost 3 bases, and 6 bases stayed unmatched. CDR1 is MDHEN, CDR2 SYDVKM, per germline. The CDR3 is made up of 15 amino acids. The CDR3 DNA follows: TGTGCCAGCAGTTATCGACAGGGGGCTCTCTACGAGCAGTACTTC. Protein sequence: CASSYRQGALYEQYF.

The rearrangement joins TRBV12-3 or TRBV12-4 to TRBJ2-7; unclear D gene. Trimming took 4 bases from V and 4 from J, leaving 17 bases between them. This CDR3 comprises 15 residues. The chain's CDR3 is CASSSPPKGRYEQYF. The CDR3 nucleotides read TGTGCCAGCAGTTCCCCCCCCAAGGGAAGGTACGAGCAGTACTTC.

This chain links TRBV5-1 with TRBJ1-2, with 9 nucleotides matching TRBD1. CDR1 and CDR2 from the germline V gene are SGHRS and YFSETQ. The trim removed 0 bases at V and 6 bases at J, leaving 6 bases unmatched. This CDR3 spans 15 amino acids. In DNA form, the CDR3 reads TGCGCCAGCAGCTTGGAGGGGACAGGGAGTAATGGCTACACCTTC. It encodes CASSLEGTGSNGYTF.

This clonotype was recorded at least ten times. V gene TRBV24-1 combines with J gene TRBJ2-2; D gene unclear. Trimming pared 0 bases from V and 1 base from J, leaving 11 bases between. The CDR3 is made up of 17 amino acids. From germline, CDR1 is KGHDR and CDR2 SFDVKD. The CDR3 sequence is CATSDLFGAGNTGELFF. CDR3 nucleotide sequence: TGTGCCACCAGTGATTTGTTCGGCGCAGGGAACACCGGGGAGCTGTTTTTT.

This rearrangement joins TRBV3-1 to TRBJ1-1; no reliable D call. The CDR3 runs to 13 residues. Trimming removed 0 bases from V and 11 bases from J, with 13 bases in between. Germline-derived CDR1 and CDR2 are LGHDT and YNNKEL (reference sequence). CDR3 coding DNA: TGTGCCAGCAGCCAAGATCTGACGTTTGGCGCTTTCTTT. Amino acids: CASSQDLTFGAFF.

Many counts were recorded for this clonotype. The V and J genes are TRBV19 and TRBJ1-5; 7 bases match TRBD1. With V trimmed by 5 bases and J by 5 bases, 12 bases remained unmatched. The CDR3 length is 16 residues. CDR1 and CDR2 (germline): LNHDA, SQIVND (reference sequence). This chain's CDR3 is CASSQKTGWLDQPQHF. In DNA form, the CDR3 reads TGTGCCAGTAGTCAGAAGACAGGGTGGTTGGATCAGCCCCAGCATTTT.

This clonotype showed up many times. The chain recombines TRBV9 with TRBJ1-2; TRBD1 matches at 8 bases. The CDR3 totals 14 residues. After removal of 3 bases from V and 5 bases from J, the junction contained 6 bases not matched to a gene. CDR1 and CDR2 (germline): SGDLS, YYNGEE. CDR3 loop: CASSGADRGYGYTF. The CDR3 DNA is TGTGCCAGCAGCGGCGCCGACAGGGGATATGGCTACACCTTC.